This T cell receptor beta chain stems from a study of Tregs in tolerant kidney transplant recipients. Study in general: Recipients received nonmyeloablative bone marrow transplants from related graft donors, with transient mixed chimerism.

Assay: immunoSEQ multiplex PCR; the TCRdb copy retains only in-frame clones and omits some. This table has around 85,000 clones, approximately 90% appearing once. General study points: Changing PCR primers prevented nucleotide comparison between some patients' samples. Biological reproducibility was not directly addressed, but technical replication error appeared minimal.

As to this clone: Its target is unknown.

Unstimulated regulatory T cells (CD4+CD25+CD127-), CD4+CD25- non-regulatory cells, CD4 and CD8 cells were FACS-sorted from thawed PBMCs. Germline V gene data show CDR1 as SQVTM and CDR2 as ANQGSEA. The CDR3 loop spans 13 amino acids. Trimming took 5 bases from V and 1 from J; bases not matched to a gene: 1. The receptor comes from a human donor who received a combined kidney and bone marrow transplant. This chain joins TRBV29-1 and TRBJ2-1, with 8 bases lining up with TRBD1. Specimen: Tregs from blood, collected before the transplant. This CDR3 is CSVRTGSYNEQFF. For the CDR3, the DNA is TGCAGCGTTAGGACAGGGTCCTACAATGAGCAGTTCTTC.